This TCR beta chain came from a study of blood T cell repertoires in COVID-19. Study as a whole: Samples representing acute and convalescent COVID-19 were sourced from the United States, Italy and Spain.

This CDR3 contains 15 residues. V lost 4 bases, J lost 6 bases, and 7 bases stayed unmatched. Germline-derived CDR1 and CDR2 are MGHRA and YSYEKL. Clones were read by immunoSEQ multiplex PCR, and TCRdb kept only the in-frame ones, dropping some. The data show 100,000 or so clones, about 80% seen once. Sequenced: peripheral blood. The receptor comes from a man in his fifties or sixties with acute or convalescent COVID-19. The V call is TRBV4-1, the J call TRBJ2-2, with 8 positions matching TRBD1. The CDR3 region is CASSPGQASSGELFF. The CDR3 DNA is TGCGCCAGCAGCCCGGGACAGGCCTCGTCCGGGGAGCTGTTTTTT.